This T cell receptor (beta chain) was sequenced in a study of T cell changes during pregnancy in multiple sclerosis. The CDR3 extends over 14 amino acids. Per germline, CDR1 SGHNT and CDR2 YENEEA. V lost 3 bases, J lost 1 base, and 2 bases stayed unmatched. Sequenced by immunoSEQ multiplex PCR; TCRdb stores in-frame clones only, minus some. This table has some 80,000 clones, about 96% appearing once. This TCR was sampled from a female donor with multiple sclerosis, enrolled in a pregnancy study. The sequencing used peripheral blood, collected in the second trimester of pregnancy. This chain uses TRBV11-3 with TRBJ2-7, with 8 nucleotides matching TRBD1. CDR3 DNA: TGTGCCAGCAGCTTGGGGACAGGTTCCTACGAGCAGTACTTC. This translates into CASSLGTGSYEQYF.